The TCR beta chain under discussion was sequenced for a study of OX40 agonist ivuxolimab in advanced cancers. Study-level information: Ivuxolimab is a fully human IgG2 antibody that activates OX40 (CD134).

Findings of the study overall: CD8+ T cells showed, on average, more clonal expansion than CD4+ cells.

On this clone itself: Its cognate antigen is unknown.

Repertoires were generated with immunoSEQ multiplex PCR, while TCRdb's copy carries only in-frame clones and drops some. The repertoire holds 21,000 or so clones, with about 80% as singletons. Exclusion of a patient followed from autoimmune disease history or systemic immunosuppression. The length of the CDR3 is 14 residues. Germline V CDR1 and CDR2: SEHNR, FQNEAQ (reference sequence). V lost 5 bases and J lost 3, with 11 bases in between. The chain is built from TRBV7-9 and TRBJ2-4; D is perhaps TRBD2 (6 bases). The source material was CD4+ or CD8+ T cells sorted from blood, sampled in a trial of the OX40 agonist ivuxolimab. This sequence originates from an adult with an advanced solid tumor such as melanoma, head and neck, liver or kidney cancer. CDR3 coding DNA: TGTGCCAGCAGCCCAACGGGACTCAAAAACATTCAGTACTTC. Translation gives CASSPTGLKNIQYF.